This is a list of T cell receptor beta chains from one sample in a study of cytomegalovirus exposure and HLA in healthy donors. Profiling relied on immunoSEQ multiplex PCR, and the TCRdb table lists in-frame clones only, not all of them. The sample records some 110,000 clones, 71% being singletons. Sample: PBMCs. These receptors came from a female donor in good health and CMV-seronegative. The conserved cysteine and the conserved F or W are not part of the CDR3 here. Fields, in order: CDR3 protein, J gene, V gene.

cdr3_aa: ASSVASGGSGGNIQY
j_call: TRBJ2-4
v_call: TRBV9

cdr3_aa: ASSLDRNEQF
j_call: TRBJ2-1
v_call: TRBV5-4

cdr3_aa: ASSLTAPRGGGTYEQY
j_call: TRBJ2-7
v_call: TRBV11-1

cdr3_aa: ASSVGAEPYEQY
j_call: TRBJ2-7
v_call: TRBV9

cdr3_aa: ASKRRTANTEAF
j_call: TRBJ1-1
v_call: TRBV28

cdr3_aa: ASSLDSGTSGNTIY
j_call: TRBJ1-3
v_call: TRBV5-4

cdr3_aa: ASSPWEGRNEQF
j_call: TRBJ2-1
v_call: TRBV6-6

cdr3_aa: ASSYQTSGSRHQY
j_call: TRBJ2-5
v_call: TRBV6-5

cdr3_aa: ASSPGTGGSYGYT
j_call: TRBJ1-2
v_call: TRBV19

cdr3_aa: ASSLGLAVTYEQY
j_call: TRBJ2-7
v_call: TRBV5-1

cdr3_aa: ASSQVSGRIGNEQF
j_call: TRBJ2-1
v_call: TRBV4-2

cdr3_aa: ASKRLAVKDEQF
j_call: TRBJ2-1
v_call: TRBV2

cdr3_aa: ASSPSGRAYEQY
j_call: TRBJ2-7
v_call: TRBV11-3

cdr3_aa: ASSVRLAGDEFSPGELF
j_call: TRBJ2-2
v_call: TRBV2

cdr3_aa: ASSPSGGAEYTEAF
j_call: TRBJ1-1
v_call: TRBV7-9

cdr3_aa: ASSLREEPDTQY
j_call: TRBJ2-3
v_call: TRBV28

cdr3_aa: ASSISAGGLGETQY
j_call: TRBJ2-5
v_call: TRBV19

cdr3_aa: ASSIGLAGGYNEQF
j_call: TRBJ2-1
v_call: TRBV19

cdr3_aa: ASSLGLGGEETQY
j_call: TRBJ2-5
v_call: TRBV11-3

cdr3_aa: ASSIASVAQH
j_call: TRBJ1-5
v_call: TRBV19

cdr3_aa: ASTTLTQETQY
j_call: TRBJ2-5
v_call: TRBV5-4

cdr3_aa: ASRIAGGLFTQY
j_call: TRBJ2-3
v_call: TRBV6-1

cdr3_aa: ASDSSSYEQY
j_call: TRBJ2-7
v_call: TRBV28

cdr3_aa: ASSSRGNEQF
j_call: TRBJ2-1
v_call: TRBV13

cdr3_aa: ASSESGEASYEQY
j_call: TRBJ2-7
v_call: TRBV9

cdr3_aa: ASSEVSWQGAYPYEQY
j_call: TRBJ2-7
v_call: TRBV6-1

cdr3_aa: AWGEEGRTYGPQH
j_call: TRBJ1-5
v_call: TRBV30

cdr3_aa: ASSLGANYGYT
j_call: TRBJ1-2
v_call: TRBV7-8

cdr3_aa: SVGGSPDTQY
j_call: TRBJ2-3
v_call: TRBV29-1

cdr3_aa: AIAAAGGPSYEQY
j_call: TRBJ2-7
v_call: TRBV10-3

cdr3_aa: ASSETSGRSYNEQF
j_call: TRBJ2-1
v_call: TRBV10-1

cdr3_aa: ASSLHSGLAGGWDNEQF
j_call: TRBJ2-1
v_call: TRBV11-3

cdr3_aa: ASSQDGAWRGNEQF
j_call: TRBJ2-1
v_call: TRBV4-1

cdr3_aa: ASSSLRPSGKYEQF
j_call: TRBJ2-1
v_call: TRBV27

cdr3_aa: ASSSGRGGADTQY
j_call: TRBJ2-3
v_call: TRBV11-3

cdr3_aa: ASSLALAGTDTQY
j_call: TRBJ2-3
v_call: TRBV7-9

cdr3_aa: ASSLIGGSGEQY
j_call: TRBJ2-7
v_call: TRBV7-3

cdr3_aa: ASSWTGARNTIY
j_call: TRBJ1-3
v_call: TRBV5-6

cdr3_aa: ATSRLRRGDQPQH
j_call: TRBJ1-5
v_call: TRBV15

cdr3_aa: ASSLAARAGEQY
j_call: TRBJ2-7
v_call: TRBV7-6

cdr3_aa: ASSWDSPYEQY
j_call: TRBJ2-7
v_call: TRBV5-1

cdr3_aa: ASSWSSYEQY
j_call: TRBJ2-7
v_call: TRBV5-5